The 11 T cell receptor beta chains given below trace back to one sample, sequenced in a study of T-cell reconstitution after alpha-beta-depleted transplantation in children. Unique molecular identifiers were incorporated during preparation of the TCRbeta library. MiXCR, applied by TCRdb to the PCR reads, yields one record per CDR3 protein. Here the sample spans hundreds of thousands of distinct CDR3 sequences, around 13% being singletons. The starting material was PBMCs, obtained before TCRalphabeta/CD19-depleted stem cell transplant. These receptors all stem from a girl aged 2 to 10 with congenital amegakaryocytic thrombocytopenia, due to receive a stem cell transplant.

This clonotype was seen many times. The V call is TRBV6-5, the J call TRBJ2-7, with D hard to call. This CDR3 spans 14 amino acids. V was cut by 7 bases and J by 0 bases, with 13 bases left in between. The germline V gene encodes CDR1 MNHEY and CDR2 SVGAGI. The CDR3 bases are TGTGCCAGCATTCGCGAGAGGAGCTCCTACGAGCAGTACTTC. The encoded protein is CASIRERSSYEQYF.

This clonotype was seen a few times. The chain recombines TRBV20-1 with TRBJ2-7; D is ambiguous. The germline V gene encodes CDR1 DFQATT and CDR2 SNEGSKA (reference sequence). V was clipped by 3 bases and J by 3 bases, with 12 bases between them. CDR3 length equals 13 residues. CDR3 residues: CSARPRSFYEQYF. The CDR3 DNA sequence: TGCAGTGCTAGGCCCAGGAGTTTCTACGAGCAGTACTTC.

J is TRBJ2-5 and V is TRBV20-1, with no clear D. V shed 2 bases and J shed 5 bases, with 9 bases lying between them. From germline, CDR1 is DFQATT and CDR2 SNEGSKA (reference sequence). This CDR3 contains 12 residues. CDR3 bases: TGCAGTGCTAGACTGATGGACGAGACCCAGTACTTC. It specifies CSARLMDETQYF.

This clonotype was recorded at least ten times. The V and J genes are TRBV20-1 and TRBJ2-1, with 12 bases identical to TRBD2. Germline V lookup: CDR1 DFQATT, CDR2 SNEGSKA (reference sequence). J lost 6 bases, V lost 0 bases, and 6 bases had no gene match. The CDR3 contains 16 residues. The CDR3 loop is CSARDPRTSGANEQFF. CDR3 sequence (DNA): TGCAGTGCTAGAGATCCTCGGACTAGCGGGGCCAATGAGCAGTTCTTC.

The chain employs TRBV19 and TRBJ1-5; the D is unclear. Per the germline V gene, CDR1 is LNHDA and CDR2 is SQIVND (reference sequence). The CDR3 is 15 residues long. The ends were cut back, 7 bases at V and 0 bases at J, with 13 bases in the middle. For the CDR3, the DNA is TGTGCCAGTACGAAGGAAAATTATAGCAATCAGCCCCAGCATTTT. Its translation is CASTKENYSNQPQHF. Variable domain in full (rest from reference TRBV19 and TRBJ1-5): DGGITQSPKYLFRKEGQNVTLSCEQNLNHDAMYWYRQDPGQGLRLIYYSQIVNDFQKGDIAEGYSVSREKKESFPLTVTSAQKNPTAFYLCASTKENYSNQPQHFGDGTRLSIL.

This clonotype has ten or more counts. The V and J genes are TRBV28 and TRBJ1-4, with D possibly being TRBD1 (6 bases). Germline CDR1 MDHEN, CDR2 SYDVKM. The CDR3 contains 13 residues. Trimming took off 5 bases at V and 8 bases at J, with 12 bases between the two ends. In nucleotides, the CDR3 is TGTGCCAGCAGTCTAGGGGGGGACGAAAAACTGTTTTTT. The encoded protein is CASSLGGDEKLFF.

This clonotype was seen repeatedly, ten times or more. The CDR3 spells CASSPLDSYGYTF. The CDR3 coding sequence is TGCGCCAGCAGCCCCCTTGATTCCTATGGCTACACCTTC. The chain couples TRBV5-1 to TRBJ1-2; D remains ambiguous. The CDR3 has 13 amino acids. Between the trimmed V and J ends, which lost 4 bases and 4 bases, there was a span of 11 bases. Germline CDR1 and CDR2: SGHRS and YFSETQ.

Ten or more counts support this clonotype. CDR3 sequence (DNA): TGCAGTGCTAGCGGCTCCTACAATGAGCAGTTCTTC. This sequence encodes CSASGSYNEQFF. This chain connects TRBV20-1 to TRBJ2-1; D gene uncertain. The CDR3 sequence is 12 residues long. Germline-derived CDR1 and CDR2 are DFQATT and SNEGSKA (reference sequence). Trimming cost V 3 bases and J 0 bases, with 3 bases left between them.

The CDR3 loop is CASRAGTVPYEQYF. CDR3 nucleotides: TGTGCCAGCAGGGCCGGGACAGTACCCTACGAGCAGTACTTC. The J gene is TRBJ2-7, the V gene TRBV2, with 7 bases lining up with TRBD1. CDR1 is SNHLY, CDR2 FYNNEI, per germline. V gave up 6 bases and J gave up 2 bases; unmatched junction bases: 7. The CDR3 contains 14 residues.

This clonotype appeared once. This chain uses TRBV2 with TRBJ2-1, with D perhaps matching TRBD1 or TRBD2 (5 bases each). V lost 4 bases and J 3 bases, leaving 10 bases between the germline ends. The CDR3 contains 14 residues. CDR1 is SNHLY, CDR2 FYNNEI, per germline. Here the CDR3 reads CASSGRDDYNEQFF. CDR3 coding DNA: TGTGCCAGCAGTGGACGGGACGACTACAATGAGCAGTTCTTC.

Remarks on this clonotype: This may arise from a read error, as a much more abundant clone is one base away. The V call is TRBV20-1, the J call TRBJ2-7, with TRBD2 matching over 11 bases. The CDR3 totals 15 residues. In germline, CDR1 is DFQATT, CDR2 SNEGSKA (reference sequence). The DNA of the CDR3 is TGCAGTGTTTTCTTTAGCGGGAGGGGCCCCTACGAGCACTACTTC. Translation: CSVFFSGRGPYEHYF.